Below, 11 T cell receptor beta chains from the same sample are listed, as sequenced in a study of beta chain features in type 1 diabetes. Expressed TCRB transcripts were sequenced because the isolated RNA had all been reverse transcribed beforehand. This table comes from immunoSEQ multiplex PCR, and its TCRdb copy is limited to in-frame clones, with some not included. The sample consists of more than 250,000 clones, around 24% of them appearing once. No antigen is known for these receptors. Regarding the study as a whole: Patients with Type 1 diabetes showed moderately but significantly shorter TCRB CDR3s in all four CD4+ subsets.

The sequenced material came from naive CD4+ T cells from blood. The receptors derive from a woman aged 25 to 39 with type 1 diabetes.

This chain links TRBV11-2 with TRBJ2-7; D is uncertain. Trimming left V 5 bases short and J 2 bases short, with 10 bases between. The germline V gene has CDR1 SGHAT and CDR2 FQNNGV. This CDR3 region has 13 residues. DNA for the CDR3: TGTGCCAGCAGCCCAATAGCTCCCTACGAGCAGTACTTC. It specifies CASSPIAPYEQYF.

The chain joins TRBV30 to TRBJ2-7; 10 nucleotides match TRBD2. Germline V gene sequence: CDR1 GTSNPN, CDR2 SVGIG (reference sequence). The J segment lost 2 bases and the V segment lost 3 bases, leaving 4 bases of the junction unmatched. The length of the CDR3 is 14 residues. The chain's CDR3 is CAWRWTSGPYEQYF. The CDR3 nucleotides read TGTGCCTGGAGATGGACTAGCGGTCCCTACGAGCAGTACTTC.

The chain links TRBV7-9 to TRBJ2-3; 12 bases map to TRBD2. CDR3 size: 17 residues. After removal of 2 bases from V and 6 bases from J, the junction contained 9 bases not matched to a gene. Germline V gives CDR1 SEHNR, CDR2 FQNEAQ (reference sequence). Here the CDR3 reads CASSLTWTSGIPDTQYF. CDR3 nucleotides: TGTGCCAGCAGCTTAACCTGGACTAGCGGGATACCGGATACGCAGTATTTT.

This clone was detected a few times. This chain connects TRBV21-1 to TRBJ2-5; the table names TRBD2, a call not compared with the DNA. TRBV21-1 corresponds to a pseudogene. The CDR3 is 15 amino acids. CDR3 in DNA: TGTGCCACCTCGAAACTAGCGGGAGTTGGAGAGACCCAGTACTTC. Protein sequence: CATSKLAGVGETQYF.

The CDR3 DNA is TGTGCCACCATCGCCCGTAGCGGGACTGAAGCTTTCTTT. Its translation: CATIARSGTEAFF. The chain recombines TRBV6-6 with TRBJ1-1; the D is unclear. The CDR3 spans 13 residues. Trimming pared 10 bases from V and 5 bases from J, leaving 17 bases between. Germline CDR1 and CDR2: MNHNY and SVGAGI (reference sequence).

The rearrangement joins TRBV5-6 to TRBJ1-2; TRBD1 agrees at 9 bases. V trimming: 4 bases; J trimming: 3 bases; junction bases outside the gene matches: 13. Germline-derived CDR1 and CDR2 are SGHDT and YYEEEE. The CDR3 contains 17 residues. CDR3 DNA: TGTGCCAGCAGCGAGGACAGGGGCTCTGGTAGGGACTATGGCTACACCTTC. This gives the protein CASSEDRGSGRDYGYTF.

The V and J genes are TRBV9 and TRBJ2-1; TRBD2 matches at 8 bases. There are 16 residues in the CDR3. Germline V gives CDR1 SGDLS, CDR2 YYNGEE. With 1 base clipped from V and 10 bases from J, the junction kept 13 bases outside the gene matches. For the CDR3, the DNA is TGTGCCAGCAGCGTACTACCAGCGGGAGTTACTGGGGAGCAGTTCTTC. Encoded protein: CASSVLPAGVTGEQFF.

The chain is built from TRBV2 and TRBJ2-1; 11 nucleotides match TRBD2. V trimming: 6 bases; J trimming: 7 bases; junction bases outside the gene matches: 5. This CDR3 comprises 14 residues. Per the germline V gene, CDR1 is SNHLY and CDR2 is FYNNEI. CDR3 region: CASRTSGSGNEQFF. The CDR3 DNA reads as TGTGCCAGCAGAACTAGCGGGAGTGGGAATGAGCAGTTCTTC.

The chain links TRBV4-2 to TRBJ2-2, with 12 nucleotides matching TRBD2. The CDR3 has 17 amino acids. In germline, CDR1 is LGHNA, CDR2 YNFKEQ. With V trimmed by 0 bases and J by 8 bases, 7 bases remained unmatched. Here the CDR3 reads CASSQDRLAGEVGELFF. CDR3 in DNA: TGTGCCAGCAGCCAAGACCGACTAGCGGGAGAGGTTGGGGAGCTGTTTTTT.

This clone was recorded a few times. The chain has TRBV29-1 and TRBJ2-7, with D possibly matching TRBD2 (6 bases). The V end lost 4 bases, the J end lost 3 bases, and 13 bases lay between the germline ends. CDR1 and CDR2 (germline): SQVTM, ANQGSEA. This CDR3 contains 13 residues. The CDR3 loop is CSVGGVRGYEQYF. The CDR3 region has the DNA TGCAGCGTTGGGGGGGTTAGAGGCTACGAGCAGTACTTC.

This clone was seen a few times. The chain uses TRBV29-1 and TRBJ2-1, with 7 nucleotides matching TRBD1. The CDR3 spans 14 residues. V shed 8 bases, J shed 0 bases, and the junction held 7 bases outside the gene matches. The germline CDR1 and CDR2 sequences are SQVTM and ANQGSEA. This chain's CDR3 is CSWTGLSSYNEQFF. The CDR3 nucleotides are TGCAGCTGGACAGGCCTTAGCTCCTACAATGAGCAGTTCTTC.